What follows are 17 T cell receptor beta chains derived from one specimen sequenced in a study of CD8 T cells in ankylosing spondylitis. One entry per CDR3 protein, called by TCRdb with MiXCR from the 5' RACE reads. In the table there are 750,000 to 850,000 distinct CDR3 sequences, roughly 10% of which are singletons. Their antigens remain unidentified. Study observations and caveats: The study identified a TCR beta motif of under ten highly homologous variants that appeared characteristic of ankylosing spondylitis blood.

Input material: blood, either unsorted or a sorted T cell fraction (not recorded which). These receptor sequences come from a male donor with ankylosing spondylitis.

Comments on this clonotype: A much larger clone differs from this one at a single base, so this may be a read error. V and J are TRBV6-1 and TRBJ2-7; 8 bases match TRBD1. CDR1 and CDR2 from the germline V gene are MNHNS and SASEGT. This CDR3 is 14 amino acids long. Here the CDR3 reads CAGSKDRATYEQYF. Here the CDR3 DNA reads TGTGCCGGCAGTAAGGACAGGGCGACCTACGAGCAGTACTTC.

This clonotype has ten or more counts. The chain uses TRBV10-2 and TRBJ1-4, with D unresolved. V lost 5 bases and J lost 7, with 17 bases in between. This CDR3 has 15 amino acids. Germline CDR1 and CDR2: WSHSY and SAAADI. CDR3 in amino acids: CASSSAGGSTEKLFF. The CDR3 DNA reads TGCGCCAGCAGTTCCGCAGGAGGATCGACTGAAAAACTGTTTTTT.

This chain connects TRBV20-1 to TRBJ1-1; 8 positions match TRBD1. This CDR3 contains 18 residues. Per the germline V gene, CDR1 is DFQATT and CDR2 is SNEGSKA (reference sequence). After removal of 7 bases from V and 6 bases from J, the junction contained 25 bases not matched to a gene. The CDR3 region is CSVLQGAFPSGRYAEAFF. The CDR3 nucleotides read TGCAGTGTTCTCCAGGGGGCCTTCCCCAGTGGCCGTTACGCTGAAGCTTTCTTT.

The chain is built from TRBV9 and TRBJ2-5; tentatively, D is TRBD2 (5 bases). Germline V CDR1 and CDR2: SGDLS, YYNGEE. The CDR3 contains 14 residues. Trimming took off 0 bases at V and 5 bases at J, with 11 bases between the two ends. CDR3 coding DNA: TGTGCCAGCAGCGTAGCGACCGCGGGCGAGACCCAGTACTTC. Amino acids: CASSVATAGETQYF.

This clonotype occurred a few times. The chain recombines TRBV20-1 with TRBJ2-1, with 14 positions matching TRBD2. This CDR3 is 16 amino acids long. In germline, CDR1 is DFQATT, CDR2 SNEGSKA (reference sequence). The V gene end was trimmed by 6 bases and the J gene end by 3 bases; junction bases not matched to a gene: 7. The CDR3 bases are TGCAGTGCGACGGGACTAGCGGGGGCCCACTACAATGAGCAGTTCTTC. This encodes CSATGLAGAHYNEQFF.

This clonotype was picked up many times. The rearrangement joins TRBV20-1 to TRBJ1-6; no reliable D call. From germline, CDR1 is DFQATT and CDR2 SNEGSKA (reference sequence). The CDR3 consists of 17 residues. With 0 bases removed from V and 0 bases from J, the gap between germline ends came to 12 bases. DNA of the CDR3: TGCAGTGCTAGAGATCAGACGGCCAGCTCCTATAATTCACCCCTCCACTTT. Translated, it gives CSARDQTASSYNSPLHF.

This clonotype was seen at least ten times. The chain uses TRBV29-1 and TRBJ1-2; D not resolved. CDR1 is SQVTM and CDR2 is ANQGSEA in the germline V gene. Between the trimmed V and J ends, which lost 4 bases and 7 bases, there was a span of 1 base. The CDR3 is made up of 8 amino acids. The chain's CDR3 is CSVAGYTF. CDR3 coding DNA: TGCAGCGTTGCTGGCTACACCTTC. Full variable domain (rest looked up from reference TRBV29-1 and TRBJ1-2): SAVISQKPSRDICQRGTSLTIQCQVDSQVTMMFWYRQQPGQSLTLIATANQGSEATYESGFVIDKFPISRPNLTFSTLTVSNMSPEDSSIYLCSVAGYTFGSGTRLTVV.

This clonotype was found a few times. J is TRBJ1-1 and V is TRBV7-9; 8 bases agree with TRBD1. Trimming cost V 5 bases and J 6 bases; bases outside gene matches: 8. Germline V gives CDR1 SEHNR, CDR2 FQNEAQ (reference sequence). The CDR3 runs 14 residues. CDR3 in amino acids: CASSPGVTGAEAFF. In DNA form, the CDR3 reads TGTGCCAGCAGCCCAGGGGTGACAGGGGCTGAAGCTTTCTTT.

The chain couples TRBV20-1 to TRBJ2-5, with 9 bases fitting TRBD2. The ends lost 4 bases at V and 1 base at J; junction bases unmatched: 4. The CDR3 covers 14 residues. Germline-derived CDR1 and CDR2 are DFQATT and SNEGSKA (reference sequence). The CDR3 region is CSATAGGPQETQYF. CDR3 sequence (DNA): TGCAGTGCTACAGCGGGGGGCCCCCAAGAGACCCAGTACTTC.

The genes are TRBV10-3 and TRBJ2-3, with unresolved D. The ends were cut back, 4 bases at V and 5 bases at J, with 7 bases in the middle. This CDR3 region has 12 residues. The germline gives CDR1 ENHRY, CDR2 SYGVKD. CDR3 protein: CAISGTRDTQYF. CDR3 sequence (DNA): TGTGCCATCAGTGGAACCAGAGATACGCAGTATTTT.

This clonotype appeared a few times. The chain is built from TRBV6-4 and TRBJ2-3; TRBD2 aligns across 7 bases. The CDR3 has 15 amino acids. With 5 bases clipped from V and 6 bases from J, the junction kept 11 bases outside the gene matches. Germline-derived CDR1 and CDR2 are MRHNA and SNTAGT. Here the CDR3 DNA reads TGTGCCAGCAGTCGTAGACTAGCATCTCTGGATACGCAGTATTTT. Protein product: CASSRRLASLDTQYF.

This clonotype has just a few counts. The V gene is TRBV4-3, the J gene TRBJ2-7; D is possibly TRBD2 (5 bases). The CDR3 runs to 16 residues. V was trimmed by 0 bases and J by 2 bases, leaving 14 bases between them. Germline V gene sequence: CDR1 LGHNA, CDR2 YSLEER. CDR3 nucleotide sequence: TGCGCCAGCAGCCAAGATTTTGAGAGCGGACCCTACGAGCAGTACTTC. Amino acids: CASSQDFESGPYEQYF.

This clonotype was observed many times. J is TRBJ2-7 and V is TRBV27; D is unresolved. There are 10 residues in the CDR3. CDR1 is MNHEY and CDR2 is SMNVEV in the germline V gene (reference sequence). V dropped 10 bases and J dropped 3 bases, with 7 bases sitting between them. This chain's CDR3 is CATVLYEQYF. The DNA for the CDR3 is TGTGCCACCGTACTCTACGAGCAGTACTTC.

This clonotype has only a few counts. V is TRBV5-1 and J is TRBJ2-7; the D gene is possibly TRBD2 (6 bases). V was cut by 2 bases and J by 6 bases, with 12 bases left in between. The CDR3 is 13 amino acids. Per germline, CDR1 SGHRS and CDR2 YFSETQ. The CDR3 DNA reads as TGCGCCAGCAGCTTCGGGACTGGGCGCGAGCAGTACTTC. This translates into CASSFGTGREQYF.

The V call is TRBV30, the J call TRBJ1-5; D is unresolved. Germline assignment: CDR1 GTSNPN and CDR2 SVGIG (reference sequence). V lost 4 bases to trimming and J lost 10 bases, with 14 bases between them. The CDR3 is made up of 12 amino acids. The chain's CDR3 is CAWNGGTGPQHF. DNA for the CDR3: TGTGCCTGGAACGGCGGTACGGGACCCCAGCATTTT.

The chain carries TRBV20-1 and TRBJ1-2, with D hard to call. CDR3 size: 11 residues. Germline CDR1 is DFQATT and CDR2 is SNEGSKA (reference sequence). Between the trimmed V and J ends, which lost 2 bases and 7 bases, there was a span of 8 bases. The CDR3 loop reads CSARYRLGYTF. The DNA of the CDR3 is TGCAGTGCTAGATACCGGCTTGGCTACACCTTC.

The chain links TRBV7-2 to TRBJ2-5; D uncertain. Germline V gene sequence: CDR1 SGHTA, CDR2 FQGNSA. Trimming removed 4 bases from V and 5 bases from J, with 17 bases in between. CDR3 length: 15 amino acids. CDR3 sequence: CASSSLATGSETQYF. CDR3 in DNA: TGTGCCAGCAGCTCGCTGGCCACCGGCTCGGAGACCCAGTACTTC.